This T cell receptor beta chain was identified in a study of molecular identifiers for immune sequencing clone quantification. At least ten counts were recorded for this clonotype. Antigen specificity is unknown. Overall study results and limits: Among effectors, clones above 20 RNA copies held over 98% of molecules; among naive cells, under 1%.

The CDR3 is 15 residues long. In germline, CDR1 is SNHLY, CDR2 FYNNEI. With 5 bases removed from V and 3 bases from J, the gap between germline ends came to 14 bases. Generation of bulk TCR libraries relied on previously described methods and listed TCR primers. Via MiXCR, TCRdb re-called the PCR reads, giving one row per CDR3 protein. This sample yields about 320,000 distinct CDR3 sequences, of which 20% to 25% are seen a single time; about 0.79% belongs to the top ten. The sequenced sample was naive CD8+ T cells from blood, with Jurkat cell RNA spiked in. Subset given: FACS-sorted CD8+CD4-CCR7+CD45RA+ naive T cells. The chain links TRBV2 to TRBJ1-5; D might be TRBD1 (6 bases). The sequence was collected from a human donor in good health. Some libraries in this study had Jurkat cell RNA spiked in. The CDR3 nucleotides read TGTGCCAGCAGTCCCCTCTACAGGGACAATCAGCCCCAGCATTTT. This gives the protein CASSPLYRDNQPQHF.